The 19 T cell receptor beta chains below come from one sample, sequenced in a study of memory CD4+ T cells and cytomegalovirus serostatus (dated by TCRdb to 2018 to 2020). The library came from the immunoSEQ multiplex PCR assay. Here the immuneACCESS table is served through TCRdb, limited to in-frame sequences with V and J called. Missing clones are a known gap in these copies; in checked studies unresolved V genes cover under half, and the rest lacks a known reason. Here the sample has tens of thousands of clones; around 79% occur a single time. The ten largest clones represent approximately 2.6% of the sample. Single viable CD3+CD4+CD8-CD45RO+ cells were sorted as memory CD4+ T cells on a FACSAria II. Sequencing used memory CD4+ T cells from blood. These receptors were obtained from an adult in good health and CMV-seropositive.

The chain couples TRBV30 to TRBJ1-1; 8 nucleotides match TRBD1. The CDR3 covers 14 residues. V shed 2 bases, J shed 1 base, and the junction held 3 bases outside the gene matches. CDR1 and CDR2 (germline): GTSNPN, SVGIG (reference sequence). The chain's CDR3 is CAWSFDRGNTEAFF. DNA of the CDR3: TGTGCCTGGAGTTTCGACAGGGGGAACACTGAAGCTTTCTTT.

This clone appeared a few times. The genes are TRBV4-1 and TRBJ1-2; 8 positions agree with TRBD1. The junction had 11 bases not matched to a gene; V was cut back by 2 bases and J by 3 bases. The CDR3 consists of 17 residues. Germline V CDR1 and CDR2: MGHRA, YSYEKL. The CDR3 loop reads CASSQPAGGLKDYGYTF. Written as DNA, the CDR3 is TGCGCCAGCAGCCAACCAGCAGGGGGCCTTAAGGACTATGGCTACACCTTC.

This chain links TRBV5-1 with TRBJ2-1, with D possibly TRBD2 on 6 matching bases. This CDR3 is 14 amino acids long. V was clipped by 4 bases and J by 8 bases, with 16 bases between them. Germline-derived CDR1 and CDR2 are SGHRS and YFSETQ. For the CDR3, the DNA is TGCGCCAGCAGCCCGGGTCGGGAGCTAGATGAGCAGTTCTTC. Its protein product is CASSPGRELDEQFF.

The chain carries TRBV5-1 and TRBJ2-5; D is perhaps TRBD1 (7 bases). Germline V gene data show CDR1 as SGHRS and CDR2 as YFSETQ. The CDR3 runs to 14 residues. The V gene lost 4 bases and the J gene lost 4 bases, with 14 bases spanning the gap. Written as DNA, the CDR3 is TGCGCCAGCAGCCTAGGCGGGACAGCAGAGACCCAGTACTTC. Residues: CASSLGGTAETQYF. Filled out from reference TRBV5-1 and TRBJ2-5, the complete variable domain reads KAGVTQTPRYLIKTRGQQVTLSCSPISGHRSVSWYQQTPGQGLQFLFEYFSETQRNKGNFPGRFSGRQFSNSRSEMNVSTLELGDSALYLCASSLGGTAETQYFGPGTRLLVL.

This clone was observed once. The chain has TRBV6-6 and TRBJ2-1, with 9 bases fitting TRBD1. This CDR3 spans 15 amino acids. With 4 bases clipped from V and 7 bases from J, the junction kept 8 bases outside the gene matches. The V gene's germline CDR1 is MNHNY and CDR2 SVGAGI (reference sequence). The CDR3: CASSFPGQGGNEQFF. Here the CDR3 DNA reads TGTGCCAGCAGTTTTCCGGGACAGGGAGGAAATGAGCAGTTCTTC.

The chain has TRBV5-1 and TRBJ2-7; D is perhaps TRBD1 (6 bases). Per germline, CDR1 SGHRS and CDR2 YFSETQ. Trimming pared 5 bases from V and 6 bases from J, leaving 15 bases between. The CDR3 runs to 13 residues. The CDR3 protein is CASRGETGTEQYV. In DNA, the CDR3 is TGCGCCAGCAGGGGGGAAACAGGGACCGAGCAGTACGTC.

The count of this clone is one. The gene calls are TRBV28 and TRBJ2-7, with no clear D. The V gene lost 4 bases and the J gene lost 3 bases, with 13 bases spanning the gap. Germline V gives CDR1 MDHEN, CDR2 SYDVKM. The CDR3 extends over 14 amino acids. The chain's CDR3 is CASSSGEPFYEQYF. The CDR3 DNA follows: TGTGCCAGCAGTTCAGGCGAGCCATTCTACGAGCAGTACTTC.

This chain's CDR3 is CASSSPSASSYNEQFF. CDR3 in DNA: TGTGCCAGCAGTTCCCCTAGCGCGAGCTCCTACAATGAGCAGTTCTTC. The J gene is TRBJ2-1, the V gene TRBV28; the D gene is possibly TRBD2 (6 bases). Trimming left V 4 bases short and J 0 bases short, with 13 bases between. Germline-derived CDR1 and CDR2 are MDHEN and SYDVKM. The CDR3 is 16 residues long.

The chain links TRBV6-5 to TRBJ2-1; 11 bases align to TRBD1. This CDR3 spans 13 amino acids. Trimming at V came to 4 bases and at J to 15 bases, leaving 8 bases not matched to a gene. Germline V gene lookup returns CDR1 MNHEY and CDR2 SVGAGI. The CDR3 bases are TGTGCCAGCAGTTCGGACAGGGGGCTAATGGCGTTCTTC. It specifies CASSSDRGLMAFF.

This clone has only one observation. The chain employs TRBV19 and TRBJ1-4, with D perhaps matching TRBD1 (6 bases). V was cut by 3 bases and J by 6 bases, with 14 bases left in between. The CDR3 spans 15 residues. From germline, CDR1 is LNHDA and CDR2 SQIVND (reference sequence). DNA for the CDR3: TGTGCCAGTAGTATCGCAGGGGCGAAGTATGAAAAACTGTTTTTT. It translates to CASSIAGAKYEKLFF.

The chain is built from TRBV18 and TRBJ2-7, with D perhaps matching TRBD1 (6 bases). Germline CDR1 and CDR2: KGHSH and LQKENI. Trimming shortened V by 0 bases and J by 6 bases, and 15 bases separated the two germline ends. There are 15 residues in the CDR3. The CDR3 reads CASSPPGQGTSEQYF. CDR3 coding DNA: TGTGCCAGCTCACCACCGGGGCAGGGGACCTCCGAGCAGTACTTC.

The CDR3 DNA is TGTGCCAGCAGCCCTGGACAGGGGAGAGACTATGGCTACACCTTC. Residues: CASSPGQGRDYGYTF. The chain has TRBV5-5 and TRBJ1-2; TRBD1 matches at 9 bases. J was trimmed by 3 bases and V by 4 bases; bases with no gene match: 7. Germline CDR1 is SGHKS and CDR2 is YYEKEE (reference sequence). The length of the CDR3 is 15 residues.

This clone was recorded a few times. The rearrangement links TRBV4-3 to TRBJ1-5; D unclear. Germline V gene data show CDR1 as LGHNA and CDR2 as YSLEER. CDR3 size: 18 residues. Trimming pared 0 bases from V and 2 bases from J, leaving 17 bases between. CDR3 sequence: CASSQEESGKYGNQPQHF. The CDR3 coding sequence is TGCGCCAGCAGCCAAGAAGAAAGCGGAAAGTACGGCAATCAGCCCCAGCATTTT.

The V call is TRBV11-3, the J call TRBJ1-3, with no clear D. This CDR3 region has 15 residues. The germline gives CDR1 SGHNT, CDR2 YENEEA. The ends were cut back, 3 bases at V and 0 bases at J, with 9 bases in the middle. The CDR3 is CASSFRAHSGNTIYF. The CDR3 coding sequence is TGTGCCAGCAGCTTTAGAGCCCACTCTGGAAACACCATATATTTT.

V usage is TRBV11-3 and J usage is TRBJ2-3; tentatively, D is TRBD2 (5 bases). The length of the CDR3 is 15 residues. Germline V gives CDR1 SGHNT, CDR2 YENEEA. Between the trimmed V and J ends, which lost 3 bases and 0 bases, there was a span of 10 bases. CDR3: CASSFWTPSTDTQYF. For the CDR3, the DNA is TGTGCCAGCAGCTTCTGGACTCCTAGCACAGATACGCAGTATTTT.

The genes are TRBV9 and TRBJ2-1; 7 bases map to TRBD1. This CDR3 has 15 amino acids. V was clipped by 4 bases and J by 2 bases; unmatched bases: 6. Germline V gene lookup returns CDR1 SGDLS and CDR2 YYNGEE. CDR3 sequence (DNA): TGTGCCAGCAGCTTTACAGGGGCCACCTACAATGAGCAGTTCTTC. Encoded protein: CASSFTGATYNEQFF. Full variable domain (remainder filled in from reference TRBV9 and TRBJ2-1): DSGVTQTPKHLITATGQRVTLRCSPRSGDLSVYWYQQSLDQGLQFLIQYYNGEERAKGNILERFSAQQFPDLHSELNLSSLELGDSALYFCASSFTGATYNEQFFGPGTRLTVL.

CDR3 amino acids: CASSMDSTRAGNTEAFF. The CDR3 DNA follows: TGTGCCAGTAGTATGGACAGCACCAGGGCGGGGAACACTGAAGCTTTCTTT. The chain carries TRBV19 and TRBJ1-1; D may be TRBD1 (6 bases). V was pared by 3 bases and J by 1 base, with 18 bases between. Germline V lookup: CDR1 LNHDA, CDR2 SQIVND (reference sequence). CDR3 length: 17 amino acids.

The gene calls are TRBV7-9 and TRBJ2-1, with unresolved D. The CDR3 length is 16 residues. Deletions cut 5 bases from V and 9 bases from J, with 23 bases between. Looked up from germline, CDR1 is SEHNR and CDR2 is FQNEAQ (reference sequence). Here the CDR3 reads CASSPTGKMLLGEQFF. DNA for the CDR3: TGTGCCAGCAGCCCCACGGGCAAAATGCTGCTAGGTGAGCAGTTCTTC. Full variable domain (rest looked up from reference TRBV7-9 and TRBJ2-1): DTGVSQNPRHKITKRGQNVTFRCDPISEHNRLYWYRQTLGQGPEFLTYFQNEAQLEKSRLLSDRFSAERPKGSFSTLEIQRTEQGDSAMYLCASSPTGKMLLGEQFFGPGTRLTVL.

The J gene is TRBJ2-3, the V gene TRBV2, with 8 bases lining up with TRBD2. The CDR3 runs 18 residues. Germline V gene lookup returns CDR1 SNHLY and CDR2 FYNNEI. The ends lost 5 bases at V and 0 bases at J; junction bases unmatched: 13. The CDR3 nucleotides are TGTGCCAGCAGTTCCCGGACTAGCCGGTGGGCTAGCACAGATACGCAGTATTTT. Amino acids: CASSSRTSRWASTDTQYF.